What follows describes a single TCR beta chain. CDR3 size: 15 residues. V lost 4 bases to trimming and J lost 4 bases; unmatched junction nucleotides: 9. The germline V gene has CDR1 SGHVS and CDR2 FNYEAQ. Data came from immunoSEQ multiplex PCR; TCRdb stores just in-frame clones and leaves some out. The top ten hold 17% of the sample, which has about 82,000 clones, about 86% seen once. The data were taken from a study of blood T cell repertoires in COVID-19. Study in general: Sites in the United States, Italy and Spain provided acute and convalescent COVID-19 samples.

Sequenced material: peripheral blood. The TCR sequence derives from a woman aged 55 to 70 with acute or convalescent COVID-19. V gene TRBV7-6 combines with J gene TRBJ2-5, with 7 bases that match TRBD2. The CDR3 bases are TGTGCCAGCAGCTCGGGGGGAGGGGCGGGAGAGACCCAGTACTTC. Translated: CASSSGGGAGETQYF.